What follows are 21 T cell receptor beta chains derived from one specimen sequenced in a study of blood T cell repertoires in COVID-19. Sequencing used immunoSEQ multiplex PCR; TCRdb keeps in-frame clones, though not all of them. The sample includes hundreds of thousands of clones, about nine tenths of them seen just once. Sequenced: peripheral blood. Every receptor here comes from a man older than 75 with acute or convalescent COVID-19.

V usage is TRBV5-5 and J usage is TRBJ1-1; 7 nucleotides align to TRBD1. CDR3 size: 16 residues. CDR1 and CDR2 from the germline V gene are SGHKS and YYEKEE (reference sequence). V gave up 4 bases and J gave up 1 base; unmatched junction bases: 10. The CDR3, as DNA: TGTGCCAGCAGCCCAAGATCGGGACAGAAGAACACTGAAGCTTTCTTT. It translates to CASSPRSGQKNTEAFF.

The V and J genes are TRBV5-6 and TRBJ2-3, with D possibly matching TRBD2 (6 bases). Germline CDR1 and CDR2: SGHDT and YYEEEE. This CDR3 is 14 amino acids long. Between the trimmed V and J ends, which lost 7 bases and 2 bases, there was a span of 14 bases. The DNA for the CDR3 is TGTGCCAGCCGACGGGGGACTCTCACAGATACGCAGTATTTT. Protein sequence: CASRRGTLTDTQYF.

The chain joins TRBV9 to TRBJ2-5, with TRBD1 identical over 8 bases. Unmatched junction bases numbered 3, after V lost 0 bases and J lost 2 bases. Germline V CDR1 and CDR2: SGDLS, YYNGEE. This CDR3 spans 15 amino acids. CDR3: CASSVAGDRQETQYF. Here the CDR3 DNA reads TGTGCCAGCAGCGTAGCCGGGGACAGGCAAGAGACCCAGTACTTC.

The V gene is TRBV19, the J gene TRBJ2-1, with TRBD1 matching 11 bases. Per germline, CDR1 LNHDA and CDR2 SQIVND (reference sequence). There are 14 residues in the CDR3. The junction had 4 bases not matched to a gene; V was cut back by 6 bases and J by 6 bases. The CDR3, as DNA: TGTGCCAGTAGATACGGGACAGGGGGCAATGAGCAGTTCTTC. Its protein is CASRYGTGGNEQFF.

This clone was detected only a few times. This chain joins TRBV24-1 and TRBJ2-3; no firm D call. The ends were cut back, 9 bases at V and 3 bases at J, with 9 bases in the middle. CDR1 is KGHDR, CDR2 SFDVKD, per germline. This CDR3 has 12 residues. CDR3 in amino acids: CATSTVTDTQYF. The CDR3 DNA reads TGTGCCACCTCCACGGTAACAGATACGCAGTATTTT.

This clone was seen only once. The rearrangement links TRBV18 to TRBJ1-4; 8 bases fit TRBD1. Germline loops: CDR1 KGHSH, CDR2 LQKENI. The CDR3 length is 17 residues. J was trimmed by 0 bases and V by 8 bases; bases with no gene match: 11. The CDR3 loop reads CASTSSGGTSTNEKLFF. CDR3 DNA sequence: TGTGCCAGCACTTCTTCAGGGGGCACGTCAACTAATGAAAAACTGTTTTTT.

This rearrangement joins TRBV14 to TRBJ2-6; weak D call: TRBD2 (5 bases). The CDR3 has 18 amino acids. Germline V gene lookup returns CDR1 SGHDN and CDR2 FVKESK. V was cut by 2 bases and J by 0 bases, with 14 bases left in between. The CDR3 region is CASSQLRDTDSGANVLTF. CDR3 nucleotide sequence: TGTGCCAGCAGCCAACTCCGGGATACAGACTCTGGGGCCAACGTCCTGACTTTC.

In this sample, this clone turned up a few times. The CDR3 loop reads CASSIGTGGNTEAFF. The CDR3, as DNA: TGTGCCAGTAGTATAGGGACAGGTGGGAACACTGAAGCTTTCTTT. V and J are TRBV19 and TRBJ1-1; 7 bases fit TRBD1. Germline CDR1 is LNHDA and CDR2 is SQIVND (reference sequence). The CDR3 has 15 residues. V trimming: 1 base; J trimming: 1 base; junction bases outside the gene matches: 3.

The chain recombines TRBV18 with TRBJ2-7; possibly TRBD1 for D (6 bases). The CDR3 spans 13 residues. V was shortened by 5 bases and J by 4 bases, with 12 bases between the two germline ends. Germline assignment: CDR1 KGHSH and CDR2 LQKENI. CDR3 in amino acids: CASSTYRAYEQYV. In nucleotides, the CDR3 is TGTGCCAGCTCAACATACAGGGCTTACGAGCAGTACGTC.

The V and J genes are TRBV19 and TRBJ1-5; D is ambiguous. Per germline, CDR1 LNHDA and CDR2 SQIVND (reference sequence). The CDR3 has 13 residues. The V and J ends lost 3 bases and 0 bases respectively, with 3 bases between them. In DNA form, the CDR3 reads TGTGCCAGTAGTATCAGTAGCAATCAGCCCCAGCATTTT. Protein: CASSISSNQPQHF. The variable domain in full, completed from reference TRBV19 and TRBJ1-5, reads DGGITQSPKYLFRKEGQNVTLSCEQNLNHDAMYWYRQDPGQGLRLIYYSQIVNDFQKGDIAEGYSVSREKKESFPLTVTSAQKNPTAFYLCASSISSNQPQHFGDGTRLSIL.

The chain joins TRBV5-1 to TRBJ2-7; 7 nucleotides align to TRBD1. The CDR3 runs 14 residues. CDR1 is SGHRS and CDR2 is YFSETQ in the germline V gene. Losses at the gene ends were 7 bases for V and 4 bases for J; bases not matched to a gene: 11. Here the CDR3 DNA reads TGCGCCAGCCGTTCCACCGGGACAGTTTACGAGCAGTACTTC. The encoded protein is CASRSTGTVYEQYF.

This clone has just a few counts. The chain is built from TRBV2 and TRBJ2-1; the match to TRBD2 covers 8 bases. Germline assignment: CDR1 SNHLY and CDR2 FYNNEI. The CDR3 is 15 residues long. Trimming removed 2 bases from V and 5 bases from J; junction bases left unmatched: 5. CDR3 DNA sequence: TGTGCCAGCAGTGAACACGGGAGGGCCAACAATGAGCAGTTCTTC. As protein: CASSEHGRANNEQFF.

A few counts support this clone. CDR3 in DNA: TGCAGCGCAGCCAAGTACCAAGAGACCCAGTACTTC. Its translation: CSAAKYQETQYF. The genes are TRBV29-1 and TRBJ2-5; unclear D gene. Germline V gene sequence: CDR1 SQVTM, CDR2 ANQGSEA. The CDR3 spans 12 residues. The ends were cut back, 7 bases at V and 0 bases at J, with 9 bases in the middle.

This clone was observed a single time. The chain couples TRBV27 to TRBJ2-7, with 10 bases fitting TRBD2. The CDR3 totals 15 residues. The ends lost 5 bases at V and 5 bases at J; junction bases unmatched: 9. Germline V gives CDR1 MNHEY, CDR2 SMNVEV (reference sequence). CDR3 sequence: CASSRLAGDSDEQYF. CDR3 DNA: TGTGCCAGCAGTCGACTAGCGGGTGACTCTGACGAGCAGTACTTC.

This clone was recorded once. The V call is TRBV6-2 or TRBV6-3, the J call TRBJ2-2, with D uncertain. The CDR3 runs 15 residues. V was trimmed by 4 bases and J by 0 bases, leaving 9 bases between them. The V gene's germline CDR1 is MNHEY and CDR2 SVGEGT. CDR3: CASSSLQTNTGELFF. CDR3 DNA: TGTGCCAGCAGTTCCCTCCAGACGAACACCGGGGAGCTGTTTTTT.

The chain links TRBV20-1 to TRBJ2-5, with a weak D call TRBD1 (5 bases). Between the trimmed V and J ends, which lost 3 bases and 5 bases, there was a span of 13 bases. This CDR3 is 13 amino acids long. Per germline, CDR1 DFQATT and CDR2 SNEGSKA (reference sequence). This CDR3 reads CSASFGPGETQYF. The CDR3 coding sequence is TGCAGTGCTAGTTTTGGGCCAGGGGAGACCCAGTACTTC.

The chain's CDR3 is CASTLGTDTQYF. Here the CDR3 DNA reads TGCGCCAGCACCCTAGGCACAGATACGCAGTATTTT. The chain uses TRBV23-1 and TRBJ2-3; D is ambiguous. TRBV23-1 is classed as an ORF, of uncertain function. Trimming stripped 7 bases from V and 1 base from J, with 6 bases between. The CDR3 totals 12 residues.

The chain combines TRBV6-4 with TRBJ2-3; 9 bases align to TRBD1. The CDR3 has 15 amino acids. The V gene's germline CDR1 is MRHNA and CDR2 SNTAGT. V gave up 5 bases and J gave up 3 bases; unmatched junction bases: 6. The CDR3 DNA is TGTGCCAGCAGTATCACAGGGGGCGGGACAGATACGCAGTATTTT. This codes for CASSITGGGTDTQYF.

The J gene is TRBJ1-2, the V gene TRBV27, with unresolved D. Trimming left V 10 bases short and J 4 bases short, with 16 bases between. The CDR3 length is 13 residues. The germline gives CDR1 MNHEY, CDR2 SMNVEV (reference sequence). The chain's CDR3 is CANTLGGSYGYTF. CDR3 nucleotide sequence: TGTGCCAACACTCTGGGAGGGAGCTATGGCTACACCTTC.

V gene TRBV19 combines with J gene TRBJ2-2, with 7 bases aligning to TRBD2. CDR3 length: 15 residues. Unmatched junction bases numbered 8, after V lost 3 bases and J lost 7 bases. The V gene's germline CDR1 is LNHDA and CDR2 SQIVND (reference sequence). The CDR3 coding sequence is TGTGCCAGTAGTATGGGAGGGCCTCGGAGCGGGGAGCTGTTTTTT. Its protein product is CASSMGGPRSGELFF.

V and J are TRBV29-1 and TRBJ2-5; D remains unclear. Germline V gene sequence: CDR1 SQVTM, CDR2 ANQGSEA. The CDR3 length is 11 residues. The V and J ends lost 4 bases and 5 bases respectively, with 8 bases between them. Written as DNA, the CDR3 is TGCAGCGTTGTTCATTTGGAGACCCAGTACTTC. Translation gives CSVVHLETQYF.